The T cell receptor beta chain described here comes from a study of identifying expanded T cells in peripheral blood. During the collection period, no donor immune events like infections were recorded. This clone came up a few times. The antigen remains unidentified. Trimming cost V 1 base and J 9 bases; bases outside gene matches: 6. Germline CDR1 and CDR2: SEHNR and FQNEAQ (reference sequence). This CDR3 has 13 amino acids. Findings and limits, study-wide: Roughly 2-week clone count variance significantly increased as total template count grew. Over approximately two and four weeks, about 16 and 19 clones changed, versus around 1.3 between replicates.

Clones were sequenced by immunoSEQ multiplex PCR, and TCRdb holds only the in-frame ones, with some missing. The table records approximately 85,000 clones, more than 70% of them present only once. V is TRBV7-9 and J is TRBJ2-7; 7 bases agree with TRBD1. The sequenced sample was blood. This sequence originates from a person aged 18-70 years in good health. CDR3 region: CASSLGQGDGQYF. As DNA, the CDR3 is TGTGCCAGCAGCTTAGGACAGGGTGATGGGCAGTACTTC.